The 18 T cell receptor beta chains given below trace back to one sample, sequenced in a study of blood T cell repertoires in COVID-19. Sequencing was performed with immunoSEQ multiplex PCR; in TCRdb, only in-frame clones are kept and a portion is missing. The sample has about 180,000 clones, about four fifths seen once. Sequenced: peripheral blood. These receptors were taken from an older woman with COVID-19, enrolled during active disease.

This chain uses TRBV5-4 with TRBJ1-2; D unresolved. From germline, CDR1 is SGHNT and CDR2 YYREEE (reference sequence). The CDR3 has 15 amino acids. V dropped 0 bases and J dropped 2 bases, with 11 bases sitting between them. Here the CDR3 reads CASSLGREGNYGYTF. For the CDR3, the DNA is TGTGCCAGCAGCTTGGGGCGGGAGGGCAACTATGGCTACACCTTC.

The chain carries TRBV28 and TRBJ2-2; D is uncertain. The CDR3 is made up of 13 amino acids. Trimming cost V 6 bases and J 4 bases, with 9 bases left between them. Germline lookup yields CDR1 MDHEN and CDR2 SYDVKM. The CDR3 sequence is CASRNSGTGELFF. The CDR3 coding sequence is TGTGCCAGCAGAAACTCGGGCACCGGGGAGCTGTTTTTT. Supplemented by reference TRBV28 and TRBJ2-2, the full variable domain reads DVKVTQSSRYLVKRTGEKVFLECVQDMDHENMFWYRQDPGLGLRLIYFSYDVKMKEKGDIPEGYSVSREKKERFSLILESASTNQTSMYLCASRNSGTGELFFGEGSRLTVL.

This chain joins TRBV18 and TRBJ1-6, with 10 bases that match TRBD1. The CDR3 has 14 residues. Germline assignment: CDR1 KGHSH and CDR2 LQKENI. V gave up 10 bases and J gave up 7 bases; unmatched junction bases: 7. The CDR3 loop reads CATCGTGANSPLHF. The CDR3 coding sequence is TGTGCCACCTGCGGGACAGGGGCGAATTCACCCCTCCACTTT.

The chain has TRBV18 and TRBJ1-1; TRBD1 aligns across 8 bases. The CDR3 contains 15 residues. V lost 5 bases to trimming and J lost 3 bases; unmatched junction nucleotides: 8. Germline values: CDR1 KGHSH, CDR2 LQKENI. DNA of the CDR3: TGTGCCAGCTCATCGATAGGACAGGGAGACACTGAAGCTTTCTTT. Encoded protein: CASSSIGQGDTEAFF. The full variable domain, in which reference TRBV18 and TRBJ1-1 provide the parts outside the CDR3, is NAGVMQNPRHLVRRRGQEARLRCSPMKGHSHVYWYRQLPEEGLKFMVYLQKENIIDESGMPKERFSAEFPKEGPSILRIQQVVRGDSAAYFCASSSIGQGDTEAFFGQGTRLTVV.

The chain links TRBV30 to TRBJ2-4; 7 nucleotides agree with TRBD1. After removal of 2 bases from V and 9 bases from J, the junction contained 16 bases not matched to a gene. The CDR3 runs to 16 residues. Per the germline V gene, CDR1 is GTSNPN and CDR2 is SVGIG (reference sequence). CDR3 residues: CAWSLPPSRGRVIQYF. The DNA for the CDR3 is TGTGCCTGGAGTTTACCCCCGAGTAGGGGGCGGGTCATTCAGTACTTC.

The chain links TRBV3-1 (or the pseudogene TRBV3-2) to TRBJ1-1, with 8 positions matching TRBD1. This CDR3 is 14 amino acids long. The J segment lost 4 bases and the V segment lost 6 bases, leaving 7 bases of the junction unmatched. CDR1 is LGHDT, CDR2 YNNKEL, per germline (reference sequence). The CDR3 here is CASSTGGRGTEAFF. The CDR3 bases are TGTGCCAGCAGTACAGGGGGGCGCGGCACTGAAGCTTTCTTT.

CDR3 sequence: CASSSSASPYNEQFF. As DNA, the CDR3 is TGTGCCAGTAGTAGCTCAGCGTCCCCCTACAATGAGCAGTTCTTC. This chain connects TRBV19 to TRBJ2-1, with D unclear. This CDR3 region has 15 residues. Germline loops: CDR1 LNHDA, CDR2 SQIVND (reference sequence). Trimming shortened V by 4 bases and J by 2 bases, and 12 bases separated the two germline ends.

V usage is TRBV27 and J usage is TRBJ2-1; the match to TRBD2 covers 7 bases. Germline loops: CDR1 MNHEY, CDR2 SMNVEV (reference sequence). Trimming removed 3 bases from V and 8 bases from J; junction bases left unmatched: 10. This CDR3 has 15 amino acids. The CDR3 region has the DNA TGTGCCAGCAGTTTTTTAACTAGCGCCCGCCATGAGCAGTTCTTC. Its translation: CASSFLTSARHEQFF.

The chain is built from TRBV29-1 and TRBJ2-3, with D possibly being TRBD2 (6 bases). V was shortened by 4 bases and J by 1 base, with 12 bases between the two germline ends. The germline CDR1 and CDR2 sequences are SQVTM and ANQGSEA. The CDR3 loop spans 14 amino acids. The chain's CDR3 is CSVVRRGRTDTQYF. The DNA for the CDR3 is TGCAGCGTTGTACGGCGGGGCCGCACAGATACGCAGTATTTT.

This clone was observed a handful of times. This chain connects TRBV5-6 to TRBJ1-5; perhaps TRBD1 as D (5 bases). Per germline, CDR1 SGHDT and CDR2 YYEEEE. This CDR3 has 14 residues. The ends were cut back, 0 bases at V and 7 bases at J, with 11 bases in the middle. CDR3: CASSLGRVRQPQHF. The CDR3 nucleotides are TGTGCCAGCAGCTTGGGCAGGGTGAGGCAGCCCCAGCATTTT.

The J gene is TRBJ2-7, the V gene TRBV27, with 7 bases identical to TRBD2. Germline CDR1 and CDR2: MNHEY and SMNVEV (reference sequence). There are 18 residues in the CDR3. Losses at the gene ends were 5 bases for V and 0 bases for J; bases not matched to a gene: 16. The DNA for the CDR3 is TGTGCCAGCAGTCCCTATATAGGATTAGGGAGGGGCTCCTACGAGCAGTACTTC. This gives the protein CASSPYIGLGRGSYEQYF.

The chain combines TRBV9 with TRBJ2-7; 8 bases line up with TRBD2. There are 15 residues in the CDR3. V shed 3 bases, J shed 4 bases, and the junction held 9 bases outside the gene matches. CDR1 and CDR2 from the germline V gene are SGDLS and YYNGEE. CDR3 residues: CASSADLQREYEQYF. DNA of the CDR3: TGTGCCAGCAGCGCCGACCTCCAGCGGGAGTACGAGCAGTACTTC. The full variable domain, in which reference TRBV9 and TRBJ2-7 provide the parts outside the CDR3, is DSGVTQTPKHLITATGQRVTLRCSPRSGDLSVYWYQQSLDQGLQFLIQYYNGEERAKGNILERFSAQQFPDLHSELNLSSLELGDSALYFCASSADLQREYEQYFGPGTRLTVT.

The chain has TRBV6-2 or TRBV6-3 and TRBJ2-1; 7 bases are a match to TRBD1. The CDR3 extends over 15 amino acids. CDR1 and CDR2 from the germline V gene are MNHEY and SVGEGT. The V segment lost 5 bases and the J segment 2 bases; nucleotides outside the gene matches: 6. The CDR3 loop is CASSTTGFPYNEQFF. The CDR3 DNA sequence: TGTGCCAGCAGTACGACAGGGTTCCCCTACAATGAGCAGTTCTTC.

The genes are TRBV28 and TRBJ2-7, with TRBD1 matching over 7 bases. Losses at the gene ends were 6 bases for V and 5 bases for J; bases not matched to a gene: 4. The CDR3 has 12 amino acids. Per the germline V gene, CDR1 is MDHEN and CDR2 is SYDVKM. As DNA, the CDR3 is TGTGCCAGCAGACAGGGGCTCGACGAGCAGTACTTC. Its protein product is CASRQGLDEQYF.

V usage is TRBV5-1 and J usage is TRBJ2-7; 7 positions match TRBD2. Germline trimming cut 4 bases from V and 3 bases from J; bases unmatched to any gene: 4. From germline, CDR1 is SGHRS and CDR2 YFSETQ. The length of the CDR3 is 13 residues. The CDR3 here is CASSHSSGYEQYF. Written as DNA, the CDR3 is TGCGCCAGCAGCCATTCTAGCGGCTACGAGCAGTACTTC.

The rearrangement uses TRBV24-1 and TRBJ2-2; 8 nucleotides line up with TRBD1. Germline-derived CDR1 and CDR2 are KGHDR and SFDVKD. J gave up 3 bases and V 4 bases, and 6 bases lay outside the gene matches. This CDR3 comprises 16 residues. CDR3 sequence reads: CATSDPGGVYTGELFF. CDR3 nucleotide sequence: TGTGCCACCAGTGACCCAGGGGGCGTTTACACCGGGGAGCTGTTTTTT.

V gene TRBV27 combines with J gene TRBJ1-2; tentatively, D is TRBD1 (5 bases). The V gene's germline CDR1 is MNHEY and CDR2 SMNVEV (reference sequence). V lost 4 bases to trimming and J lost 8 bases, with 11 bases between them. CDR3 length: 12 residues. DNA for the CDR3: TGTGCCAGCAGTTCGCCGGGGGAGGGCTACACCTTC. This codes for CASSSPGEGYTF.

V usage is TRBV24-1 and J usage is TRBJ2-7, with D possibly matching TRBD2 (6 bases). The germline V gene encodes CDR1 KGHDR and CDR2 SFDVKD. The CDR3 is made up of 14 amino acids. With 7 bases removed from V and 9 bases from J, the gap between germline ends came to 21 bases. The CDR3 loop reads CATRLPDSPGGQYF. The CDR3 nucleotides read TGTGCCACCAGGTTACCAGACTCACCCGGGGGGCAGTACTTC.